These T cell receptor beta chains were read from a single sample in a study of T-cell reconstitution after alpha-beta-depleted transplantation in children. Each CDR3 protein is one row after TCRdb ran MiXCR on the PCR reads. Of under 450,000 distinct CDR3 sequences in the sample, 16% were seen once. The material sequenced was PBMCs, mostly from graft donor cells, taken 360 days after TCRalphabeta/CD19-depleted stem cell transplant. These receptors were collected from a boy in the first two years of life who had a stem cell transplant for Wiskott-Aldrich syndrome, so the T cells may come from the graft donor. CDR3s include the opening cysteine and the closing phenylalanine or tryptophan. The D gene is left open where the match is weak. Not every row has a clone size; where given, it reads once, few, many or a size class.

clone_size: -; cdr3_length: 15; d_call: -; v_call: TRBV3-1; j_call: TRBJ2-3; cdr3_nt: TGTGCCAGCAGCCAAGACGCTTCTGGTCTGGGTTCTAAGTATTTT; cdr3_aa: CASSQDASGLGSKYF
clone_size: -; cdr3_length: 15; d_call: -; v_call: TRBV7-9; j_call: TRBJ2-3; cdr3_nt: TGTGCCAGCAGCTTAGCGACAGGTGGGACAGATACGCAGTATTTT; cdr3_aa: CASSLATGGTDTQYF
clone_size: few; cdr3_length: 12; d_call: -; v_call: TRBV20-1; j_call: TRBJ2-2; cdr3_nt: TGCAGTGTGCGCCACCTCACCGGGGAGCTGTTTTTT; cdr3_aa: CSVRHLTGELFF
clone_size: few; cdr3_length: 15; d_call: TRBD1; v_call: TRBV20-1; j_call: TRBJ1-2; cdr3_nt: TGCAGTGCTAGAGATGGGACAGATCCTAACTATGGCTACACCTTC; cdr3_aa: CSARDGTDPNYGYTF
clone_size: -; cdr3_length: 17; d_call: TRBD2; v_call: TRBV7-2; j_call: TRBJ2-7; cdr3_nt: TGTGCCAGCAGCTTCACCCCTAGCGGGGGAACTTCCTACGAGCAGTACTTC; cdr3_aa: CASSFTPSGGTSYEQYF
clone_size: many; cdr3_length: 14; d_call: -; v_call: TRBV5-6; j_call: TRBJ2-3; cdr3_nt: TGTGCCAGCAGCTTGGCCGACTCCCCGAATACGCAGTATTTT; cdr3_aa: CASSLADSPNTQYF
clone_size: -; cdr3_length: 14; d_call: -; v_call: TRBV24-1; j_call: TRBJ2-2; cdr3_nt: TGTGCCACCAGTGATTTAAGGGGCACCGGGGAGCTGTTTTTT; cdr3_aa: CATSDLRGTGELFF
clone_size: -; cdr3_length: 17; d_call: TRBD1; v_call: TRBV5-5; j_call: TRBJ2-7; cdr3_nt: TGTGCCAGCAGCGCGTATCAAGGACAGGTAATATCCTACGAGCAGTACTTC; cdr3_aa: CASSAYQGQVISYEQYF
clone_size: few; cdr3_length: 14; d_call: TRBD2; v_call: TRBV5-1; j_call: TRBJ2-7; cdr3_nt: TGCGCCAGCAGCTTAGGCGGGAGGGAGAACGAGCAGTACTTC; cdr3_aa: CASSLGGRENEQYF
clone_size: -; cdr3_length: 17; d_call: -; v_call: TRBV20-1; j_call: TRBJ1-2; cdr3_nt: TGCAGTGCTAGAGTTTCTTTTAGGGGAGAGGACTATTTTGGCTACACCTTC; cdr3_aa: CSARVSFRGEDYFGYTF
clone_size: few; cdr3_length: 16; d_call: TRBD2; v_call: TRBV24-1; j_call: TRBJ2-3; cdr3_nt: TGTGCCACCAGTGATTCCATAGCGGGAGCTATAGATACGCAGTATTTT; cdr3_aa: CATSDSIAGAIDTQYF
clone_size: few; cdr3_length: 18; d_call: -; v_call: TRBV20-1; j_call: TRBJ2-3; cdr3_nt: TGCAGTGCTAGAGATTGGGGGGTCAGCGGGCCATGGTCAGATACGCAGTATTTT; cdr3_aa: CSARDWGVSGPWSDTQYF
clone_size: few; cdr3_length: 13; d_call: -; v_call: TRBV15; j_call: TRBJ2-7; cdr3_nt: TGTGCCACCAGCAGAGACAGAGGGCTCGAGCAGTACTTC; cdr3_aa: CATSRDRGLEQYF
clone_size: many; cdr3_length: 14; d_call: -; v_call: TRBV20-1; j_call: TRBJ2-5; cdr3_nt: TGCAGTGCTAGAGATCCTGCAGGGGCTCTGACCCAGTACTTC; cdr3_aa: CSARDPAGALTQYF
clone_size: few; cdr3_length: 14; d_call: -; v_call: TRBV10-3; j_call: TRBJ2-6; cdr3_nt: TGTGCCATCAGAGGAGTATCCGAGGCCAACGTCCTGACTTTC; cdr3_aa: CAIRGVSEANVLTF
clone_size: few; cdr3_length: 15; d_call: TRBD2; v_call: TRBV15; j_call: TRBJ2-4; cdr3_nt: TGTGCCACCAGGACAGCGGGAGCGGCCAAAAACATTCAGTACTTC; cdr3_aa: CATRTAGAAKNIQYF
clone_size: few; cdr3_length: 14; d_call: -; v_call: TRBV10-3; j_call: TRBJ2-3; cdr3_nt: TGTGCCATGAAATGGGGGCCTAGCACAGATACGCAGTATTTT; cdr3_aa: CAMKWGPSTDTQYF